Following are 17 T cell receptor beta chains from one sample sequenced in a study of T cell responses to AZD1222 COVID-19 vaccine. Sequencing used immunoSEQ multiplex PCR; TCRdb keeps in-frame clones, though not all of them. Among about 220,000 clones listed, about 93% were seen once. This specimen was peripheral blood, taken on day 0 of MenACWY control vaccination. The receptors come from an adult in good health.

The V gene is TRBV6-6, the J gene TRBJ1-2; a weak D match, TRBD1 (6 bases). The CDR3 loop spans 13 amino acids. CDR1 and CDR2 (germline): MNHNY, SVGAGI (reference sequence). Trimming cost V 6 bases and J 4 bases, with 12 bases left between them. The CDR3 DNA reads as TGTGCCAGCAGGACTACAGGGCCCTATGGCTACACCTTC. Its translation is CASRTTGPYGYTF.

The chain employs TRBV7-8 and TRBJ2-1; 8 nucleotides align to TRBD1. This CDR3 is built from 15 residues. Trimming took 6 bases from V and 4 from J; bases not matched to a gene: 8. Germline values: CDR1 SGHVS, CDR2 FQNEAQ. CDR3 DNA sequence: TGTGCCAGCAGAAAAGACAGGGGAGAATACAATGAGCAGTTCTTC. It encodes CASRKDRGEYNEQFF. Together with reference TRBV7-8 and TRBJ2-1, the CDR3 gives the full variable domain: GAGVSQSPRYKVAKRGQDVALRCDPISGHVSLFWYQQALGQGPEFLTYFQNEAQLDKSGLPSDRFFAERPEGSVSTLKIQRTQQEDSAVYLCASRKDRGEYNEQFFGPGTRLTVL.

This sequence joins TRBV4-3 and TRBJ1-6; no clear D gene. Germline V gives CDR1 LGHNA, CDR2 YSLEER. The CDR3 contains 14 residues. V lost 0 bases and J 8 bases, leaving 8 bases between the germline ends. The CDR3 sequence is CASSQDGRDSPLHF. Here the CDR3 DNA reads TGCGCCAGCAGCCAAGATGGCCGGGATTCACCCCTCCACTTT.

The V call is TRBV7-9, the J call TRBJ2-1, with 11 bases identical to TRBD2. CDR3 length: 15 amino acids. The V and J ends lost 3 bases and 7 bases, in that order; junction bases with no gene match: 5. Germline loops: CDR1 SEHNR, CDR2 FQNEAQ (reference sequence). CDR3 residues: CASSLLSGGANEQFF. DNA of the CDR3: TGTGCCAGCAGCTTGCTTAGCGGGGGGGCAAATGAGCAGTTCTTC.

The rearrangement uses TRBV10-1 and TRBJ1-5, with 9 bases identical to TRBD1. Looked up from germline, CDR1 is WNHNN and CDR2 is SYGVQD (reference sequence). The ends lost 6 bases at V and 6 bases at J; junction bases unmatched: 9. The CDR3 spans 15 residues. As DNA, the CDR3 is TGCGCCAGCAGCCAGCGACGGGACAGGGTTCAGCCCCAGCATTTT. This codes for CASSQRRDRVQPQHF.

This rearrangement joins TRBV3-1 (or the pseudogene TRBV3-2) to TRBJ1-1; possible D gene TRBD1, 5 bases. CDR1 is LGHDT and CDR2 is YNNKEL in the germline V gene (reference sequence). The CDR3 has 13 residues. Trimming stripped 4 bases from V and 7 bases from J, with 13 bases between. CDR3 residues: CASSRRQNSEAFF. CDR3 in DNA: TGTGCCAGCAGCCGTCGACAGAATAGTGAAGCTTTCTTT.

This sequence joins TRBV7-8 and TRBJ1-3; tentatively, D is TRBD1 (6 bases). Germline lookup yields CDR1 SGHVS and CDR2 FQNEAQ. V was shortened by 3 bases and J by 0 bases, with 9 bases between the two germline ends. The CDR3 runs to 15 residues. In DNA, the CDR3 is TGTGCCAGCAGCTTCGGACAGACCTCTGGAAACACCATATATTTT. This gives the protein CASSFGQTSGNTIYF.

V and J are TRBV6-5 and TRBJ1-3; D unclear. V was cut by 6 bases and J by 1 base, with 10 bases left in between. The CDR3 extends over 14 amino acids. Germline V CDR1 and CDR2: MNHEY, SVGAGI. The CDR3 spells CASSQRVSGNTIYF. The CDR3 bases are TGTGCCAGCAGCCAAAGGGTTTCTGGAAACACCATATATTTT.

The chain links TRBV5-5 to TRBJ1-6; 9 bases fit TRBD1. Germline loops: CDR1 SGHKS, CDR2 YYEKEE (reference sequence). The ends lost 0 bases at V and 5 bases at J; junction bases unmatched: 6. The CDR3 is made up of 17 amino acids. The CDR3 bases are TGTGCCAGCAGCTTGGGCGCGGGGACAGGGAATAATTCACCCCTCCACTTT. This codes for CASSLGAGTGNNSPLHF.

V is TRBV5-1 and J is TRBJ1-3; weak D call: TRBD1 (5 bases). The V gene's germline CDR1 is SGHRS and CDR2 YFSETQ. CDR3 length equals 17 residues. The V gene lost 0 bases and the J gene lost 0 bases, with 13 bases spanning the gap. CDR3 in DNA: TGCGCCAGCAGCTTGGATGGGGGAATCATCTCTGGAAACACCATATATTTT. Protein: CASSLDGGIISGNTIYF.

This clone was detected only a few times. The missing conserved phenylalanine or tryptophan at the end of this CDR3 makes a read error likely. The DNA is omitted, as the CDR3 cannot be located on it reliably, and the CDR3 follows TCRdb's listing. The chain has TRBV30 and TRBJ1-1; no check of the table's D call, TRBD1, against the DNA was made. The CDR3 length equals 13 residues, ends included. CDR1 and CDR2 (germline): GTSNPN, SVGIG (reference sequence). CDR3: CAWSVRQGAAYID.

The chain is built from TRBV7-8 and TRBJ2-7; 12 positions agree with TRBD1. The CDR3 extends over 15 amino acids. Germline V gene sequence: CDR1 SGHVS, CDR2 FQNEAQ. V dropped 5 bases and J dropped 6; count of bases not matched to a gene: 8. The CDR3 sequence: CASSPRDRGLGEQYF. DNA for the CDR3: TGTGCCAGCAGCCCCCGGGACAGGGGGCTGGGCGAGCAGTACTTC.

CDR3 sequence reads: CASLGEKLFF. The CDR3 bases are TGTGCCTCCCTGGGTGAAAAACTGTTTTTT. The chain combines TRBV19 with TRBJ1-4; D is undetermined. Between the trimmed V and J ends, which lost 11 bases and 7 bases, there was a span of 8 bases. Germline CDR1 LNHDA, CDR2 SQIVND (reference sequence). The CDR3 extends over 10 amino acids. Variable domain in full (rest from reference TRBV19 and TRBJ1-4): DGGITQSPKYLFRKEGQNVTLSCEQNLNHDAMYWYRQDPGQGLRLIYYSQIVNDFQKGDIAEGYSVSREKKESFPLTVTSAQKNPTAFYLCASLGEKLFFGSGTQLSVL.

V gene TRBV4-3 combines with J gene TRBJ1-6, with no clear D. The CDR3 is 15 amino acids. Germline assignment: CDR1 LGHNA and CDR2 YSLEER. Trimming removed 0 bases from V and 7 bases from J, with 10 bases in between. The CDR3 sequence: CASSQEWAKNSPLHF. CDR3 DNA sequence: TGCGCCAGCAGCCAAGAGTGGGCCAAAAATTCACCCCTCCACTTT.

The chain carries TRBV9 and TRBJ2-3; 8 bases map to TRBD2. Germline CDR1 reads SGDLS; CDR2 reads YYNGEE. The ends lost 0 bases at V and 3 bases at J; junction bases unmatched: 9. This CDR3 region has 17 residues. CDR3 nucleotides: TGTGCCAGCAGCGTAGCTCTGATAGCGGGGAAGACAGATACGCAGTATTTT. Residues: CASSVALIAGKTDTQYF. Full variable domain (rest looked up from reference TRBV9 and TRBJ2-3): DSGVTQTPKHLITATGQRVTLRCSPRSGDLSVYWYQQSLDQGLQFLIQYYNGEERAKGNILERFSAQQFPDLHSELNLSSLELGDSALYFCASSVALIAGKTDTQYFGPGTRLTVL.

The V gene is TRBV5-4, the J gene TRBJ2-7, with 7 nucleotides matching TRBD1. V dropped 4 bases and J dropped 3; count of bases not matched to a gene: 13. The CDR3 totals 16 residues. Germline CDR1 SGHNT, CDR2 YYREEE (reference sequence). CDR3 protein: CASSRSGQAALYEQYF. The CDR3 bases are TGTGCCAGCAGCCGATCCGGACAGGCCGCCCTCTACGAGCAGTACTTC.

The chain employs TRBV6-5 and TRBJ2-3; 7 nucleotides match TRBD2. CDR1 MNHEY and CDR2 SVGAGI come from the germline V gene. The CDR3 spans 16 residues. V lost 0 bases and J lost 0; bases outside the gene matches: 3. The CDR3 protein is CASSYSSSGSTDTQYF. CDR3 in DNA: TGTGCCAGCAGTTACTCGTCTAGCGGTAGCACAGATACGCAGTATTTT.